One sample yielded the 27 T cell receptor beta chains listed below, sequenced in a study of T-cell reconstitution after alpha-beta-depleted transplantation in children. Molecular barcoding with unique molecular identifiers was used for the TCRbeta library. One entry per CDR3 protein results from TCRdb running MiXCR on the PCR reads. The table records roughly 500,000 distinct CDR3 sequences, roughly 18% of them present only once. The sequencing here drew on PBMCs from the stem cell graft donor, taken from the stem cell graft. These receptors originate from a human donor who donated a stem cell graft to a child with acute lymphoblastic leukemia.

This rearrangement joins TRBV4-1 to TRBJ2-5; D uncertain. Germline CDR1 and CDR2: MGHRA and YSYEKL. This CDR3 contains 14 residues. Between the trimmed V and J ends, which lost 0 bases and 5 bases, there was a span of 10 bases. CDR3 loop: CASSQESPEETQYF. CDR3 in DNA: TGCGCCAGCAGCCAAGAATCTCCGGAGGAGACCCAGTACTTC.

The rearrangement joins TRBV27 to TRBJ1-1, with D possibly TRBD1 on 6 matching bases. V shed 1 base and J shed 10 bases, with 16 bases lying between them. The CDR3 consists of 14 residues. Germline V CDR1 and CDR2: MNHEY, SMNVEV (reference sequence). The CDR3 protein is CASSLFRTERGAFF. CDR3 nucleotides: TGTGCCAGCAGTTTATTCCGGACAGAGAGGGGAGCTTTCTTT.

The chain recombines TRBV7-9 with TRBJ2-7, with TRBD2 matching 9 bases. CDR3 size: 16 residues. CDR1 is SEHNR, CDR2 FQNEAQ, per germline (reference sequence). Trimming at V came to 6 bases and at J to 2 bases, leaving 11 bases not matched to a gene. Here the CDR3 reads CASSTEGSGSPYEQYF. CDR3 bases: TGTGCCAGCAGTACCGAAGGTAGCGGGAGTCCCTACGAGCAGTACTTC.

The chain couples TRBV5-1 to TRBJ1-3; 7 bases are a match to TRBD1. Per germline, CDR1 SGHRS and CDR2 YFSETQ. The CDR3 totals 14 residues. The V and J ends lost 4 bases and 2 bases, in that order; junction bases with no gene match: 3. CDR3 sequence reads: CASSDQGAGNTIYF. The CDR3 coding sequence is TGCGCCAGCAGCGATCAGGGGGCTGGAAACACCATATATTTT.

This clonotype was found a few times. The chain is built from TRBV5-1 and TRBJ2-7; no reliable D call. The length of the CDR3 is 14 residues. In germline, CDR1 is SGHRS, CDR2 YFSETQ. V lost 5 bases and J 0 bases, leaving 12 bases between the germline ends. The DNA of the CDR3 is TGCGCCAGCAGGGGAACTCCGAGCTCCTACGAGCAGTACTTC. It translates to CASRGTPSSYEQYF.

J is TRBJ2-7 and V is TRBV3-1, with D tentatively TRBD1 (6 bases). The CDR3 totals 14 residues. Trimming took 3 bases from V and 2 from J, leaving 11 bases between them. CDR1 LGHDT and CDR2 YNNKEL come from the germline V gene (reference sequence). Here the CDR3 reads CASSHLGAAYEQYF. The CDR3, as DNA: TGTGCCAGCAGCCACCTGGGGGCAGCCTACGAGCAGTACTTC.

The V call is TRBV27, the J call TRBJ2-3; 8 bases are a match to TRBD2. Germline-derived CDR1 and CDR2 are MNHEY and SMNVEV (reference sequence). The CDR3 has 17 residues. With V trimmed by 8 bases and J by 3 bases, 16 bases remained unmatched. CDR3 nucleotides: TGTGCCAGCGGCCGTTCCGGGGACGGGGGGGCTACAGATACGCAGTATTTT. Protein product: CASGRSGDGGATDTQYF.

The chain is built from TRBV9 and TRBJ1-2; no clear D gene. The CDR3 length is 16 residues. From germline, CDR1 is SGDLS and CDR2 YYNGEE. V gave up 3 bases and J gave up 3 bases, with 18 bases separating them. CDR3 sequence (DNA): TGTGCCAGCAGCGACAAGGACGGGGATCAGTACTATGGCTACACCTTC. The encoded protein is CASSDKDGDQYYGYTF.

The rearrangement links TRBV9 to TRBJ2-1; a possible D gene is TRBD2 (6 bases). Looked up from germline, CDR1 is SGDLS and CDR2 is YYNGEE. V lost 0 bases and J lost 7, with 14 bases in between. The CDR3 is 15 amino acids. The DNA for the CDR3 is TGTGCCAGCAGCGTAGATAGTCTAGCGTATAATGAGCAGTTCTTC. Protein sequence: CASSVDSLAYNEQFF. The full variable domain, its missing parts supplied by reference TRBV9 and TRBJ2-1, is DSGVTQTPKHLITATGQRVTLRCSPRSGDLSVYWYQQSLDQGLQFLIQYYNGEERAKGNILERFSAQQFPDLHSELNLSSLELGDSALYFCASSVDSLAYNEQFFGPGTRLTVL.

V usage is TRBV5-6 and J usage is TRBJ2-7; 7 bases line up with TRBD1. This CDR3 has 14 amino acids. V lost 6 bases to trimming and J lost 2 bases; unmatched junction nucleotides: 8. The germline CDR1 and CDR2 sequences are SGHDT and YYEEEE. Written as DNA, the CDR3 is TGTGCCAGCAACCAACAGGGGATCACCTACGAGCAGTACTTC. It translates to CASNQQGITYEQYF. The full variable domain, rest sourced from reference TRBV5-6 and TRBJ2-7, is DAGVTQSPTHLIKTRGQQVTLRCSPKSGHDTVSWYQQALGQGPQFIFQYYEEEERQRGNFPDRFSGHQFPNYSSELNVNALLLGDSALYLCASNQQGITYEQYFGPGTRLTVT.

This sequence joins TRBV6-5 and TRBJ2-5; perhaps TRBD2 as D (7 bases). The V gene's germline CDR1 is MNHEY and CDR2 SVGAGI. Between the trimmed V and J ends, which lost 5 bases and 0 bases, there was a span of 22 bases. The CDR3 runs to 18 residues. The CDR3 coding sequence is TGTGCCAGCAGTCCCGGACAGTTTAGCGGGCCCTACCAAGAGACCCAGTACTTC. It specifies CASSPGQFSGPYQETQYF.

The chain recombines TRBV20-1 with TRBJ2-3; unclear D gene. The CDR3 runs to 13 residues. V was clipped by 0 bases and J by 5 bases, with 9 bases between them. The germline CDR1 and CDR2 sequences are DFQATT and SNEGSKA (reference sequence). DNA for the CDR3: TGCAGTGCTAGAGATCTGGGCCTAGATACGCAGTATTTT. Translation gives CSARDLGLDTQYF.

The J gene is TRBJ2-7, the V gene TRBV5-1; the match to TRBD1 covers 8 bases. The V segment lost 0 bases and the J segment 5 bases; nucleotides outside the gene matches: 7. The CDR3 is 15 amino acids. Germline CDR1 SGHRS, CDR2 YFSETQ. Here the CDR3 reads CASSLAQGAVNEQYF. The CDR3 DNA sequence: TGCGCCAGCAGCTTGGCCCAGGGGGCTGTGAACGAGCAGTACTTC.

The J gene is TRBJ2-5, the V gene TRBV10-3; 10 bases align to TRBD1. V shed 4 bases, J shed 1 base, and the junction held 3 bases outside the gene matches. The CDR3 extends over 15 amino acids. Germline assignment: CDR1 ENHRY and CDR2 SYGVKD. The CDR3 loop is CAISGQGAFQETQYF. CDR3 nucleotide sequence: TGTGCCATCAGTGGACAGGGGGCCTTCCAAGAGACCCAGTACTTC.

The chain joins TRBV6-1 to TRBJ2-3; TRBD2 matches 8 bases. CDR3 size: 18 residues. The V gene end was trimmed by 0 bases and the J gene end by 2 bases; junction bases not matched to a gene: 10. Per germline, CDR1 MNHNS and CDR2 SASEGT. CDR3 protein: CASSEALRLARATDTQYF. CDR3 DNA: TGTGCCAGCAGTGAAGCTCTTAGACTAGCGAGGGCCACAGATACGCAGTATTTT.

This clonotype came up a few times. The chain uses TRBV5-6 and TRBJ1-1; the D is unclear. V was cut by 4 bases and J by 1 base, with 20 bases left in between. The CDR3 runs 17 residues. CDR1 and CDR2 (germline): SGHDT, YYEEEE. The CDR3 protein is CASSPLSLTLENTEAFF. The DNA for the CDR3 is TGTGCCAGCAGCCCCTTATCGCTTACCCTTGAGAACACTGAAGCTTTCTTT.

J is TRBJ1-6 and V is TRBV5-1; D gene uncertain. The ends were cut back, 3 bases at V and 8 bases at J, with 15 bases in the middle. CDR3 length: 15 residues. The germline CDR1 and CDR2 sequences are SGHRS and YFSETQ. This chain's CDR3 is CASSSRGGRDSPLHF. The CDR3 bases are TGCGCCAGCAGCTCCCGAGGAGGTAGAGATTCACCCCTCCACTTT.

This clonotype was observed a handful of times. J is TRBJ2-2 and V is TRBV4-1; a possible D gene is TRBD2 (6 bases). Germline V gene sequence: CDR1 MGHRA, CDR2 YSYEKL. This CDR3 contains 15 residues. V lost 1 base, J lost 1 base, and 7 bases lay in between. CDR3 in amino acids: CASSQVGGNTGELFF. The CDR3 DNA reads TGCGCCAGCAGCCAAGTCGGGGGGAACACCGGGGAGCTGTTTTTT.

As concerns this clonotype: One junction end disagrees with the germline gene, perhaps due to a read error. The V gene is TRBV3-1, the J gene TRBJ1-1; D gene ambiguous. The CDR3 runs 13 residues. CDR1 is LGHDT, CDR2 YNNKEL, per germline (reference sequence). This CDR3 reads CAISHGPNTEAFF. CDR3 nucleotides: TGTGCCATCAGCCACGGCCCGAACACTGAAGCTTTCTTT.

The CDR3 protein is CASSQERVTYNEQFF. The CDR3 DNA follows: TGTGCCAGCAGCCAAGAAAGGGTCACCTACAATGAGCAGTTCTTC. The chain recombines TRBV3-1 with TRBJ2-1, with D unclear. Trimming left V 0 bases short and J 2 bases short, with 8 bases between. The CDR3 covers 15 residues. Germline assignment: CDR1 LGHDT and CDR2 YNNKEL (reference sequence).

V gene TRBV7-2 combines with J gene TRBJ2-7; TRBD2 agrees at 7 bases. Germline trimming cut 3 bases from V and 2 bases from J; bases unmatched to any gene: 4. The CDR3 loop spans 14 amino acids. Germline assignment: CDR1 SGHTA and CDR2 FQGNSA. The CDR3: CASSFPSGTYEQYF. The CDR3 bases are TGTGCCAGCAGCTTCCCTAGCGGAACCTACGAGCAGTACTTC.

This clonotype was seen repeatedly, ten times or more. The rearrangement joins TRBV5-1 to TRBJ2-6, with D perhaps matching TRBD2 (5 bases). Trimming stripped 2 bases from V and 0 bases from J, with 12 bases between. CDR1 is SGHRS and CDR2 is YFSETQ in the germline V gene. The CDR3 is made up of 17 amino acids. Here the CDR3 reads CASSLPGISSGANVLTF. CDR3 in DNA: TGCGCCAGCAGCTTACCCGGGATAAGCTCTGGGGCCAACGTCCTGACTTTC.

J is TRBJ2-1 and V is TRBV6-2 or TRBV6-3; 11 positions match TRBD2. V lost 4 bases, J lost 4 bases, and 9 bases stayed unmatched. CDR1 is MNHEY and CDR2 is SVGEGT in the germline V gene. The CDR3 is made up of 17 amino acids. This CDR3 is CASSLTSGTTPYNEQFF. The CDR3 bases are TGTGCCAGCAGTTTGACTAGCGGGACCACCCCTTACAATGAGCAGTTCTTC.

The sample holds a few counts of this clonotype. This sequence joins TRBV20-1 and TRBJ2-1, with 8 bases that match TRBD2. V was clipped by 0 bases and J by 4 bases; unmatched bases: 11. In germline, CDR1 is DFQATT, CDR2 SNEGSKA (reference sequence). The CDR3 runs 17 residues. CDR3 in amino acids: CSARDLGGGRLYNEQFF. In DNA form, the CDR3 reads TGCAGTGCTAGAGATCTTGGCGGCGGGAGGCTATACAATGAGCAGTTCTTC.

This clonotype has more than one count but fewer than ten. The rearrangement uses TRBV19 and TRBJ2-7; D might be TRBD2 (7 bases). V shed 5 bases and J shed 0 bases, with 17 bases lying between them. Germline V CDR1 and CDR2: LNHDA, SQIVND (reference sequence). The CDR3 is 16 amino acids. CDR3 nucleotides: TGTGCCAGTAGTCCGTGGGGGGGGCAGGCCTCCTACGAGCAGTACTTC. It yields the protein CASSPWGGQASYEQYF.

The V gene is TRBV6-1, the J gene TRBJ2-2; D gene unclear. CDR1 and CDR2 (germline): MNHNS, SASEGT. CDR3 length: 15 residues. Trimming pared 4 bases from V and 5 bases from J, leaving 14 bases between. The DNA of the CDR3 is TGTGCCAGCAGTGGCGGAAGGGCATGGACCGGGGAGCTGTTTTTT. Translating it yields CASSGGRAWTGELFF.

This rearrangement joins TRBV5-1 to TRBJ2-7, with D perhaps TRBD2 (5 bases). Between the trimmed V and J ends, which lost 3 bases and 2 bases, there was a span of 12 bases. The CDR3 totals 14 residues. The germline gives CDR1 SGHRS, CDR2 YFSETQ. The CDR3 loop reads CASSYGVGAYEQYF. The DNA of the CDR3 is TGCGCCAGCAGCTATGGAGTCGGGGCCTACGAGCAGTACTTC.